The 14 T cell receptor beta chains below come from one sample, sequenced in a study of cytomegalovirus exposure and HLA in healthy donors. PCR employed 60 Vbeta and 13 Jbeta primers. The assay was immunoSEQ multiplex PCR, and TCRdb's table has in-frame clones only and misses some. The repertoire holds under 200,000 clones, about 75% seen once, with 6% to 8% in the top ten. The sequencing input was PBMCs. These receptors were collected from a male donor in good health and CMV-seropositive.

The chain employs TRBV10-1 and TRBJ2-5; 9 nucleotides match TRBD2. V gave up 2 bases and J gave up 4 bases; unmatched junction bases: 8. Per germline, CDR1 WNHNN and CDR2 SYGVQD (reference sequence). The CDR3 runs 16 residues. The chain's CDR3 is CASSEGVAGGPETQYF. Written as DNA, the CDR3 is TGCGCCAGCAGTGAGGGTGTGGCGGGGGGGCCAGAGACCCAGTACTTC.

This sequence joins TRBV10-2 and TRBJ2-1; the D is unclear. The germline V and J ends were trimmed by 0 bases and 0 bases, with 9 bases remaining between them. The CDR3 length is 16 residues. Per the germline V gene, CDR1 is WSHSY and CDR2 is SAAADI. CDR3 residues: CASSESGSYSYNEQFF. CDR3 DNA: TGCGCCAGCAGTGAGTCGGGTAGCTACTCCTACAATGAGCAGTTCTTC.

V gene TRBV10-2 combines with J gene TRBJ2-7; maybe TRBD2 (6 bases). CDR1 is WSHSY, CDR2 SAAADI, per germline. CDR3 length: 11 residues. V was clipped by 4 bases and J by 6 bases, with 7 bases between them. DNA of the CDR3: TGCGCCAGCAGTGTCGGGGGCGAGCAGTACTTC. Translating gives CASSVGGEQYF.

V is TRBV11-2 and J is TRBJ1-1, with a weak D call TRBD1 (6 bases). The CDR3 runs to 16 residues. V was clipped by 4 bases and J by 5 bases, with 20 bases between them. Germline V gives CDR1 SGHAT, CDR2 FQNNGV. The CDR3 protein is CASSSLRGGRGTEAFF. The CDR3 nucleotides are TGTGCCAGCAGCTCCCTCCGGGGGGGGCGAGGGACTGAAGCTTTCTTT.

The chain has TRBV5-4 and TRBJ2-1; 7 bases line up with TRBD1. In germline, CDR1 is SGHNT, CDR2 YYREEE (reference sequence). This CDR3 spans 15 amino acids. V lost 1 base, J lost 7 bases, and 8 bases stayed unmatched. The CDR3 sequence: CASSLTGAGGNEQFF. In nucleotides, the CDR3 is TGTGCCAGCAGCTTGACAGGGGCAGGGGGTAATGAGCAGTTCTTC.

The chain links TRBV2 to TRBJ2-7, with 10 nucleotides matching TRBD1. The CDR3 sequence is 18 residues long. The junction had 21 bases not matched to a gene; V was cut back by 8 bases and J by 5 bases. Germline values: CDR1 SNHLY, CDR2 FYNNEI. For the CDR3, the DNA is TGTGCCAGCGCACCTATTATAACCCGACAGGGGGCGTCGGACGAGCAGTACTTC. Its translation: CASAPIITRQGASDEQYF.

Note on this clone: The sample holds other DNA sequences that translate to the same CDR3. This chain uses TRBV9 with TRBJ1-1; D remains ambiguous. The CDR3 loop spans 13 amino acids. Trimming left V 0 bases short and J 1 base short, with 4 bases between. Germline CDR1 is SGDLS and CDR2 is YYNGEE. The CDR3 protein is CASSVGANTEAFF. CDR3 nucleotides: TGTGCCAGCAGCGTAGGCGCGAACACTGAAGCTTTCTTT.

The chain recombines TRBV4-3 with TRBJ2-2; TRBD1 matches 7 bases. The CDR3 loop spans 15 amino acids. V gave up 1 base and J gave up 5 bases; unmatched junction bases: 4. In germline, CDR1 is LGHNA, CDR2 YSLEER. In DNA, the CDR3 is TGCGCCAGCAGCCAAGTCGACAGGGATACCGGGGAGCTGTTTTTT. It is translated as CASSQVDRDTGELFF.

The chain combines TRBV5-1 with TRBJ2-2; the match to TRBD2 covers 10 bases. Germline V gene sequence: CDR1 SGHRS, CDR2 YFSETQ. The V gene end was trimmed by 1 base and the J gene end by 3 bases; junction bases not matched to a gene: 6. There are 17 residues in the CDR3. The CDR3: CASSLLPGTSDTGELFF. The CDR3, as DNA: TGCGCCAGCAGCTTGCTACCAGGGACTAGCGACACCGGGGAGCTGTTTTTT.

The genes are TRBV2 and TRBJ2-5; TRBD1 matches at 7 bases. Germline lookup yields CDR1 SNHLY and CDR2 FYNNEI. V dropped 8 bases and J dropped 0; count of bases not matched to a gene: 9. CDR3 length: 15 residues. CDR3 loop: CASRRRQGHQETQYF. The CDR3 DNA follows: TGTGCCAGCCGCCGCCGACAGGGCCACCAAGAGACCCAGTACTTC.

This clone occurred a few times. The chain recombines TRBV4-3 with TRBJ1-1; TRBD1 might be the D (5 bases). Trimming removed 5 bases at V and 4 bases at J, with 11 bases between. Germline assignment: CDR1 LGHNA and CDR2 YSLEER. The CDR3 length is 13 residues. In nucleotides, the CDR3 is TGCGCCAGCAGCACACAGGTTCGCACTGAAGCTTTCTTT. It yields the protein CASSTQVRTEAFF.

The CDR3 nucleotides are TGTGCCAGCAGCTTTTCTAGCGGGGAAAGCTACGAGCAGTACTTC. Amino acid sequence: CASSFSSGESYEQYF. The chain uses TRBV5-6 and TRBJ2-7; TRBD2 aligns across 9 bases. Germline-derived CDR1 and CDR2 are SGHDT and YYEEEE. The CDR3 spans 15 residues. Trimming at V came to 2 bases and at J to 3 bases, leaving 6 bases not matched to a gene.

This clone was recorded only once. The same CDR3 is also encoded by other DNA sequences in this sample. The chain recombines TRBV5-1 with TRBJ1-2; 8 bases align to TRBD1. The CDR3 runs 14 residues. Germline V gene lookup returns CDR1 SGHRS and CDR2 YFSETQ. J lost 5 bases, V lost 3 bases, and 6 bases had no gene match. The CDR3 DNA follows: TGCGCCAGCAGCTCCGGGACAGGAGATTATGGCTACACCTTC. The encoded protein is CASSSGTGDYGYTF.

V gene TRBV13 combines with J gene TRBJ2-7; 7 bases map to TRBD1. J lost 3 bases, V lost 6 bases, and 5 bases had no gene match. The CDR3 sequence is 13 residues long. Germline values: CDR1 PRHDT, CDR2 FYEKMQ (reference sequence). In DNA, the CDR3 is TGTGCCAGCAGTCACAGGGGTAACTACGAGCAGTACTTC. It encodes CASSHRGNYEQYF.